This T cell receptor beta chain stems from a study of blood T cell repertoires in COVID-19. Study-level information: Samples of COVID-19 (acute and convalescent) were obtained from the United States, Italy and Spain. Sources were T cells, B-cell-depleted T cells, or PBMCs; the material itself was cDNA or gDNA.

Per the authors' pipeline: Reference gene primer amplification in the assay estimated nucleated cell counts. Repertoires were generated with immunoSEQ multiplex PCR, while TCRdb's copy carries only in-frame clones and drops some. V and J calls and clone size are as listed in that table; D and trimming were resolved from the DNA. The sample holds roughly 280,000 clones; less than 90% are singletons and the top ten take approximately 2%. The V and J ends lost 6 bases and 12 bases, in that order; junction bases with no gene match: 11. Germline values: CDR1 MNHEY, CDR2 SMNVEV (reference sequence). The CDR3 runs 14 residues.

This chain joins TRBV27 and TRBJ2-1, with TRBD1 matching over 10 bases. This receptor was taken from a man younger than 45 with active or convalescent COVID-19. Material for sequencing was peripheral blood. The CDR3 DNA sequence: TGTGCCAGCAGATTAATCGGGGGACAGGGGTGGCAGTTCTTC. Translating it yields CASRLIGGQGWQFF.